One sample yielded the 2 T cell receptor beta chains listed below, sequenced in a study of T cell responses to AZD1222 COVID-19 vaccine. Clones were sequenced by immunoSEQ multiplex PCR, and TCRdb holds only the in-frame ones, with some missing. The sample contains some 180,000 clones, over 80% of which appear only once. The starting material was peripheral blood, obtained 28 days after the second dose of the MenACWY control vaccine. Source of these receptors: an adult who received the MenACWY meningococcal vaccine as a control.

CDR3 protein: CASSLRLSGELFF. The CDR3 DNA is TGTGCCAGCAGTTTAAGGTTGTCCGGGGAGCTGTTTTTT. V is TRBV12-3 or TRBV12-4 and J is TRBJ2-2, with D unresolved. Trimming took 2 bases from V and 6 from J, leaving 7 bases between them. The CDR3 length is 13 residues.

J is TRBJ2-5 and V is TRBV19; 10 nucleotides agree with TRBD2. CDR3 size: 15 residues. V trimming: 3 bases; J trimming: 3 bases; junction bases outside the gene matches: 4. CDR1 is LNHDA and CDR2 is SQIVND in the germline V gene (reference sequence). Written as DNA, the CDR3 is TGTGCCAGTAGTATCGGAGCGGGGGGGAAAGAGACCCAGTACTTC. It yields the protein CASSIGAGGKETQYF.